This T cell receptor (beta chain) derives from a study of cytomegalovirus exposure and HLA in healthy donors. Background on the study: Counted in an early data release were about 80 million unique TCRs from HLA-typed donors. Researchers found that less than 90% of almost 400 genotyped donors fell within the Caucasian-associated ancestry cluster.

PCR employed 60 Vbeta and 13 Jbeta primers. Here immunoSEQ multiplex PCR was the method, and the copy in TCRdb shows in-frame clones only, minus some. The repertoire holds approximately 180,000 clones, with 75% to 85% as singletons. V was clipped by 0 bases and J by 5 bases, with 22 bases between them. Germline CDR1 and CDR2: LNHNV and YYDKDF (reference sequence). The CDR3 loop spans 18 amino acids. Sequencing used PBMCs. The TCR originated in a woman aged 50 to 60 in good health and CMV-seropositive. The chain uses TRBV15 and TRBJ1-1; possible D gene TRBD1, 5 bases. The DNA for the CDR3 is TGTGCCACCAGCAGAGATCCCGGAACAGGAACCCTAACTACTGAAGCTTTCTTT. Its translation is CATSRDPGTGTLTTEAFF. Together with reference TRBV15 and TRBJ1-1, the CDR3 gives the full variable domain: DAMVIQNPRYQVTQFGKPVTLSCSQTLNHNVMYWYQQKSSQAPKLLFHYYDKDFNNEADTPDNFQSRRPNTSFCFLDIRSPGLGDTAMYLCATSRDPGTGTLTTEAFFGQGTRLTVV.